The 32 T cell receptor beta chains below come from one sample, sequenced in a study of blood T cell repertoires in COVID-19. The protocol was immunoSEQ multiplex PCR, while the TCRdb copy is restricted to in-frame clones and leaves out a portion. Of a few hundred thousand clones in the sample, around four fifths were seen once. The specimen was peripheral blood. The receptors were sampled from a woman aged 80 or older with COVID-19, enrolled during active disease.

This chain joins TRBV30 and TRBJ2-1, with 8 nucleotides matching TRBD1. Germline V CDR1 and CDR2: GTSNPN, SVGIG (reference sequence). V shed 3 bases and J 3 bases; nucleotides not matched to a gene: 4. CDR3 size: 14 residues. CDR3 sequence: CAWRRTGFYNEQFF. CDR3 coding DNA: TGTGCCTGGAGGAGGACAGGGTTCTACAATGAGCAGTTCTTC.

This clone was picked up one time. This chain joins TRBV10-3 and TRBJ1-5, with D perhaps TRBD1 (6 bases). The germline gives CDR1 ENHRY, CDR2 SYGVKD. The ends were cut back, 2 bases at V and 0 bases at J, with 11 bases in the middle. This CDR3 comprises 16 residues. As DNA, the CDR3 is TGTGCCATCAGTGAGGTCCCAGGGGTTAGCAATCAGCCCCAGCATTTT. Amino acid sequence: CAISEVPGVSNQPQHF.

CDR3 in amino acids: CASSPAGRGNQPQHF. As DNA, the CDR3 is TGTGCCAGCAGTCCCGCCGGGAGAGGCAATCAGCCCCAGCATTTT. This chain joins TRBV27 and TRBJ1-5; D is ambiguous. CDR3 size: 15 residues. Germline V gene sequence: CDR1 MNHEY, CDR2 SMNVEV (reference sequence). Trimming cost V 5 bases and J 2 bases, with 13 bases left between them.

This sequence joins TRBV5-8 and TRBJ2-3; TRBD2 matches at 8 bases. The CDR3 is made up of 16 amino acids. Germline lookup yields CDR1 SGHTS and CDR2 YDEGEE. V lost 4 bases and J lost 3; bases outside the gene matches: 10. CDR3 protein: CASSPLSGAVTDTQYF. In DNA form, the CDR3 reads TGTGCCAGCAGCCCCCTTAGCGGGGCGGTAACAGATACGCAGTATTTT.

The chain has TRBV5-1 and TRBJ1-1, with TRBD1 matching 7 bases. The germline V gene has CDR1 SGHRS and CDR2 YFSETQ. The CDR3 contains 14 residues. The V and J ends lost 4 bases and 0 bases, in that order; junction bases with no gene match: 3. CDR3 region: CASSTGTVNTEAFF. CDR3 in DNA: TGCGCCAGCAGCACCGGGACAGTGAACACTGAAGCTTTCTTT.

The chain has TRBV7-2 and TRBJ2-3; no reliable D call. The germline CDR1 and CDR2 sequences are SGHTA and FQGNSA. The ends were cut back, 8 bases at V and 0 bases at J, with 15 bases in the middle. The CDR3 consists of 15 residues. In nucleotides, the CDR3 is TGTGCCAGCCAAGAAGGAACTACTAGCACAGATACGCAGTATTTT. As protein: CASQEGTTSTDTQYF.

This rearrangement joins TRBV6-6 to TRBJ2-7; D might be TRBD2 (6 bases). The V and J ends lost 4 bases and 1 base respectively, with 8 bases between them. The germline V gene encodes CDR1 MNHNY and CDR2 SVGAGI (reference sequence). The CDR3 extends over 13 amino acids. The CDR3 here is CASSFGGSYEQYF. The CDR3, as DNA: TGTGCCAGCAGTTTCGGAGGGTCCTACGAGCAGTACTTC.

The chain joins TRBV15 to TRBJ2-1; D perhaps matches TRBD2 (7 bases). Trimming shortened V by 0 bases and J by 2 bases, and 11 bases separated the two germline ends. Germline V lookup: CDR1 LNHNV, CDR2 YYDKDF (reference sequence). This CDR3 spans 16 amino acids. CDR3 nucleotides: TGTGCCACCAGCAGAGATCGGGGGGCGGCCTACAATGAGCAGTTCTTC. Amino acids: CATSRDRGAAYNEQFF.

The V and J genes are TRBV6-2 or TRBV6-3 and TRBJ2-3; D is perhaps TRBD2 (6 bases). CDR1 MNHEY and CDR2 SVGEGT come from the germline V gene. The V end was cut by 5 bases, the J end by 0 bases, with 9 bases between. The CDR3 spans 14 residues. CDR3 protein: CASSTGTSTDTQYF. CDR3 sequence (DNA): TGTGCCAGCAGTACCGGGACTAGCACAGATACGCAGTATTTT.

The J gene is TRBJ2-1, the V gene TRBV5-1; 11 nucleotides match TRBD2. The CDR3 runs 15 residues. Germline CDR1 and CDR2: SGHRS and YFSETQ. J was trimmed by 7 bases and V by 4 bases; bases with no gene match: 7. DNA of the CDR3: TGCGCCAGCAGCACGATAGCGGGGGGGCGGAATGAGCAGTTCTTC. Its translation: CASSTIAGGRNEQFF.

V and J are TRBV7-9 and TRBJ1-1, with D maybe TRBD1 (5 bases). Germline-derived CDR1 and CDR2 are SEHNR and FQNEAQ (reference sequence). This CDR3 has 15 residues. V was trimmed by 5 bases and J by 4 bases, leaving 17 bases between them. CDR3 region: CASSPREGFGTEAFF. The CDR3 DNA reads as TGTGCCAGCAGCCCACGGGAGGGGTTCGGCACTGAAGCTTTCTTT.

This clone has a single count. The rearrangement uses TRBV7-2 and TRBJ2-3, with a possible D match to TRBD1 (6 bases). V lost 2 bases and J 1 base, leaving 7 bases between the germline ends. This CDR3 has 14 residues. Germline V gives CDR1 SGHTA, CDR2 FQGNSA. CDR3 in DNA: TGTGCCAGCAGCTTAAACAGGGGCACAGATACGCAGTATTTT. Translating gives CASSLNRGTDTQYF.

This chain's CDR3 is CASSPLGELNTEAFF. The DNA of the CDR3 is TGTGCCAGCAGTCCGCTAGGGGAACTGAACACTGAAGCTTTCTTT. The genes are TRBV28 and TRBJ1-1; tentatively, D is TRBD1 (5 bases). Trimming removed 5 bases from V and 0 bases from J, with 13 bases in between. The CDR3 totals 15 residues. Germline CDR1 reads MDHEN; CDR2 reads SYDVKM.

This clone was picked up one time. This chain's CDR3 is CASSERSGLGRNTIYF. As DNA, the CDR3 is TGTGCCAGCAGTGAGAGAAGCGGGCTGGGCCGGAACACCATATATTTT. The rearrangement links TRBV6-1 to TRBJ1-3; D remains ambiguous. The V end lost 3 bases, the J end lost 7 bases, and 19 bases lay between the germline ends. The CDR3 consists of 16 residues. Germline-derived CDR1 and CDR2 are MNHNS and SASEGT.

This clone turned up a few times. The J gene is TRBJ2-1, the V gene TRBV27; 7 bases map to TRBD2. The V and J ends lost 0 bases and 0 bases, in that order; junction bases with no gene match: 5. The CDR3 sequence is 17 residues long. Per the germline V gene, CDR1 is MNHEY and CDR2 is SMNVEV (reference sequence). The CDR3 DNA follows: TGTGCCAGCAGTTTATCAGCAGCGGGGAGCTCCTACAATGAGCAGTTCTTC. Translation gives CASSLSAAGSSYNEQFF.

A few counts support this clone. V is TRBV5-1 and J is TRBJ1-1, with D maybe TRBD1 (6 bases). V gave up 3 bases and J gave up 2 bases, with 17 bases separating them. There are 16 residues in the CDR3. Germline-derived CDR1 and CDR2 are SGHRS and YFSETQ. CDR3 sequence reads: CASSSHEGVRNTEAFF. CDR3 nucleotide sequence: TGCGCCAGCAGCTCGCACGAGGGGGTACGTAACACTGAAGCTTTCTTT.

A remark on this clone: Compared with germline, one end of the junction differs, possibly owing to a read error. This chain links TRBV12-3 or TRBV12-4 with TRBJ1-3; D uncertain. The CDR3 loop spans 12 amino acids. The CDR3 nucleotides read TGTGCCAGCAGGTTAGGCTTGGCCACCATATATTTT. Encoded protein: CASRLGLATIYF.

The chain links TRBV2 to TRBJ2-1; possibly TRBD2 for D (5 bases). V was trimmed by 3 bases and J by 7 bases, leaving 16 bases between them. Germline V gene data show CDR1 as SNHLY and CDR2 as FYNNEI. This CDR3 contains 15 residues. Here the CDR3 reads CASSEDSEVGNEQFF. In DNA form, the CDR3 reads TGTGCCAGCAGTGAGGATAGCGAGGTGGGGAATGAGCAGTTCTTC.

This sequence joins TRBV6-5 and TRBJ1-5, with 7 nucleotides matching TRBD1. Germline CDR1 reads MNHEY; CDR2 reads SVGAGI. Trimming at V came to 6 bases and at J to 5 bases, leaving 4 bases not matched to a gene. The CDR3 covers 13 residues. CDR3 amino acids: CASRGDSYQPQHF. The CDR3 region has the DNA TGTGCCAGCAGGGGGGACAGTTATCAGCCCCAGCATTTT.

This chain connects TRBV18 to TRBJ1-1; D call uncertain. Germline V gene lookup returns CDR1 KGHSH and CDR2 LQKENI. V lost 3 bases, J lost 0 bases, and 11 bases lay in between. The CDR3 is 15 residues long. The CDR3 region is CASSPPGSLNTEAFF. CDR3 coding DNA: TGTGCCAGCTCACCCCCGGGGAGCCTGAACACTGAAGCTTTCTTT.

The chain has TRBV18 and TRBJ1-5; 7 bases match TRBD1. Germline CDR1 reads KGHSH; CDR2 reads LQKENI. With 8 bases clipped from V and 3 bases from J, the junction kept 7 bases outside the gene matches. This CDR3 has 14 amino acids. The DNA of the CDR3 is TGTGCCAGCGGGTCAGGGGGTATCAATCAGCCCCAGCATTTT. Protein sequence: CASGSGGINQPQHF.

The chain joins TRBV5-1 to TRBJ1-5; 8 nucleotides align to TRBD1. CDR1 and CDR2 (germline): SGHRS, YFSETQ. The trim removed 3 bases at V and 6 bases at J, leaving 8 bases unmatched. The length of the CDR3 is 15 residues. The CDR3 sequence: CASSSTGAKSQPQHF. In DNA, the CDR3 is TGCGCCAGCAGCTCGACAGGGGCGAAGAGTCAGCCCCAGCATTTT.

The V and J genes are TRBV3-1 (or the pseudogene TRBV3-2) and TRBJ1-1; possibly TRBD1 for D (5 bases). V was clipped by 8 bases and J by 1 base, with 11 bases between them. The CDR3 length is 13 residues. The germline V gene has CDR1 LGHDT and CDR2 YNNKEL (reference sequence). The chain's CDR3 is CASSRTQNTEAFF. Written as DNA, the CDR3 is TGTGCCAGCTCTAGGACACAGAACACTGAAGCTTTCTTT.

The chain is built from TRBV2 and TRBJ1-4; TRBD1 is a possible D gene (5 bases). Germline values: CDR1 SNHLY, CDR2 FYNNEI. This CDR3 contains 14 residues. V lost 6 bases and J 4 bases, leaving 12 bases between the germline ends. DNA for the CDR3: TGTGCCAGCAGCAATCAGGGTTATAATGAAAAACTGTTTTTT. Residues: CASSNQGYNEKLFF.

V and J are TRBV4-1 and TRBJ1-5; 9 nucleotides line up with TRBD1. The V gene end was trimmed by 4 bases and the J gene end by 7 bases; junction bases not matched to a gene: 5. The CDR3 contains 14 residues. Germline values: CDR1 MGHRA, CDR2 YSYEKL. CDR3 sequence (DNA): TGCGCCAGCAGCCTTCGACAGGGGGACCAGCCCCAGCATTTT. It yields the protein CASSLRQGDQPQHF.

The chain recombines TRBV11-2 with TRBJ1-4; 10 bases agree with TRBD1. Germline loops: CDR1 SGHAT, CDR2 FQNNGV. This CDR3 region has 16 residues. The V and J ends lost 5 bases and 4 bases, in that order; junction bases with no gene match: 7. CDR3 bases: TGTGCCAGCAGCCCCGGGACAGGGGCCCGTAATGAAAAACTGTTTTTT. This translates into CASSPGTGARNEKLFF.

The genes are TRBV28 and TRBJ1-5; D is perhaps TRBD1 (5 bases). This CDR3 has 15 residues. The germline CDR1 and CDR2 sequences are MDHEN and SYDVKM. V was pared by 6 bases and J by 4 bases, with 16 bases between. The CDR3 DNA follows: TGTGCCAGCAGCCTGACAGTAGTAAGTAATCAGCCCCAGCATTTT. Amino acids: CASSLTVVSNQPQHF. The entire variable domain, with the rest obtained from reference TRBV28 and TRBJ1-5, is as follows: DVKVTQSSRYLVKRTGEKVFLECVQDMDHENMFWYRQDPGLGLRLIYFSYDVKMKEKGDIPEGYSVSREKKERFSLILESASTNQTSMYLCASSLTVVSNQPQHFGDGTRLSIL.

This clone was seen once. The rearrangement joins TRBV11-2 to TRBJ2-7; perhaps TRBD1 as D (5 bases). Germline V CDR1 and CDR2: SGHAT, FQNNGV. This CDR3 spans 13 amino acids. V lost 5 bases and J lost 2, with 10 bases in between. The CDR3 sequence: CASSPQGPYEQYV. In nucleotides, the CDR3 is TGTGCCAGCAGCCCCCAGGGTCCCTACGAGCAGTACGTC.

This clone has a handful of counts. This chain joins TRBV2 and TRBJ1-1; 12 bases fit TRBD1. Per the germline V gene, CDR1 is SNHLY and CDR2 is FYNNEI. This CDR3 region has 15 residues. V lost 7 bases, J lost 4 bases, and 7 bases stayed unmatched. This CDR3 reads CASTPGQGASTEAFF. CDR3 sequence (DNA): TGTGCCAGCACCCCGGGACAGGGGGCTAGCACTGAAGCTTTCTTT.

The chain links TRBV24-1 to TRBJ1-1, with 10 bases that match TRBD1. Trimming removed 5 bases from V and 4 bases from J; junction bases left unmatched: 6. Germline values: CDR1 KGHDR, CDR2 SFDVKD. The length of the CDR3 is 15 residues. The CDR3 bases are TGTGCCACCAGTGCGACCGGGACAGGGGCCACTGAAGCTTTCTTT. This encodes CATSATGTGATEAFF.

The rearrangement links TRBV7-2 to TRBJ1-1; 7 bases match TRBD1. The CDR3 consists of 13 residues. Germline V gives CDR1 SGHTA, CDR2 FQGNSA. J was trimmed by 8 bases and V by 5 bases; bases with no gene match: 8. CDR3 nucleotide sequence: TGTGCCAGCAGCATCGGGACAGCCGAAGAAGCTTTCTTT. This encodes CASSIGTAEEAFF.

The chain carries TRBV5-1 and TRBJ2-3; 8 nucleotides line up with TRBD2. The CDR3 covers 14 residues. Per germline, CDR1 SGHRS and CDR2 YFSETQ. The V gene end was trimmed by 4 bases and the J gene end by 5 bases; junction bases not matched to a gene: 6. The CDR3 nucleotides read TGCGCCAGCAGCATAGGTGGGACTAGAGATACGCAGTATTTT. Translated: CASSIGGTRDTQYF.